This T cell receptor beta chain came from a study of cytomegalovirus exposure and HLA in healthy donors. The CDR3 is 13 residues long. The V and J ends lost 7 bases and 0 bases respectively, with 10 bases between them. In germline, CDR1 is LNHDA, CDR2 SQIVND (reference sequence). The PCR used 60 Vbeta and 13 Jbeta primers. Some clones are missing from TCRdb's copy, which holds only in-frame ones; the method was immunoSEQ multiplex PCR. This sample has approximately 200,000 clones; around 83% occur once, and the top ten carry more than 1.3%. Sequenced sample: PBMCs. The sequence came from a girl aged 5 to 17 in good health and CMV-seronegative. The chain uses TRBV19 and TRBJ2-7; D gene unclear. The CDR3: CASKEVSSYEQYF. As DNA, the CDR3 is TGTGCCAGTAAAGAGGTGAGCTCCTACGAGCAGTACTTC.